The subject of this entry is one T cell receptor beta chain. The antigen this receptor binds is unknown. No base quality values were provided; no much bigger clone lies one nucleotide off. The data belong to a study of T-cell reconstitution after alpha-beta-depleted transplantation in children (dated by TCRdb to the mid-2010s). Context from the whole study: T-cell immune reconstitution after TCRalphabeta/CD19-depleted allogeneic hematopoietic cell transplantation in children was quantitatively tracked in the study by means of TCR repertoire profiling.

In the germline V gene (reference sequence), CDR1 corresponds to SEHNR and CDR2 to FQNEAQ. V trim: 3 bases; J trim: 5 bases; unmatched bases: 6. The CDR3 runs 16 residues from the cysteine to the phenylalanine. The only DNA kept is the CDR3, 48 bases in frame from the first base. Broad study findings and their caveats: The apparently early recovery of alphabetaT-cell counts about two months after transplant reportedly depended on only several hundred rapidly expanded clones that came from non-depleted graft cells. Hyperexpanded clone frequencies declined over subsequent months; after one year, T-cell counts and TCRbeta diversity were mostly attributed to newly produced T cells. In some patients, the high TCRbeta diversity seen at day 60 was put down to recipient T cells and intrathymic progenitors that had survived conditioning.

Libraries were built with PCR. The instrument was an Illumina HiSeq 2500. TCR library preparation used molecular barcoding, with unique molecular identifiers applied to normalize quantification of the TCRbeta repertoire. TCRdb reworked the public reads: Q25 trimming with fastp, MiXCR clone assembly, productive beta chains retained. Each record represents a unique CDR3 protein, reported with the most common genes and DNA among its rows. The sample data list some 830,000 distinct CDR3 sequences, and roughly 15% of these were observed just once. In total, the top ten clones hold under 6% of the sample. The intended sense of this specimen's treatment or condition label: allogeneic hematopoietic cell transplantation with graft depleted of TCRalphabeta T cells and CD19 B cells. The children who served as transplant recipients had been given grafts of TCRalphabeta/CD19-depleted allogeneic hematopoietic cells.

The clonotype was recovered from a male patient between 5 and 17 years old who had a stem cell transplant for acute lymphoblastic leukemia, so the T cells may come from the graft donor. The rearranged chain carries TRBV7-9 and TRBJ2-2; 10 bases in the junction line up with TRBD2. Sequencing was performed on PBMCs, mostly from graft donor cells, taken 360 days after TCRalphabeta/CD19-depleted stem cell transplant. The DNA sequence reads TGTGCCAGCAGCTTTAGCGGGAGGCGAGGGACCGGGGAGCTGTTTTTT. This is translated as CASSFSGRRGTGELFF.